These T cell receptor beta chains were read from a single sample in a study of regulatory T cells in long-lasting Graves disease. TCRdb processed the multiplex PCR reads anew with MiXCR; each CDR3 protein has one entry. The sample records 450,000 to 700,000 distinct CDR3 sequences, 13% being singletons. In addition, the sample was reused for a study of T cells in Graves' hyperthyroidism and ophthalmopathy.

The specimen comprised peripheral blood mononuclear cells (PBMCs), sampled at new diagnosis, from a patient treated with antithyroid drugs. Source of these receptors: a man aged 25-40 years with Graves disease. CDR3s include the opening cysteine and the closing phenylalanine or tryptophan. The D gene is left open where the match is weak. Expanded clones get a size class; other rows say once, few or many, or leave the size out.

16 | TRBJ2-3 | TRBV20-1 | TRBD2 | many | TGCAGTGCCGTCCCGGGGGAGGGCCCTAGCACAGATACGCAGTATTTT | CSAVPGEGPSTDTQYF
15 | TRBJ2-2 | TRBV29-1 | TRBD1 | many | TGCAGCGCAACCGGGACAGGGGGCGCTAACGGGGAGCTGTTTTTT | CSATGTGGANGELFF
15 | TRBJ2-1 | TRBV10-3 | - | many | TGTGCCACCCATTCAGAGGCCCCGGGAGACAATGAGCAGTTCTTC | CATHSEAPGDNEQFF
15 | TRBJ2-1 | TRBV6-5 | TRBD2 | many | TGTGCCAGCAGTTCTCCCGGGACTAGCGGGGATGAGCAGTTCTTC | CASSSPGTSGDEQFF
13 | TRBJ2-3 | TRBV10-1 | - | few | TGCGCCAGCAGTGGGGGAGCGGGAGATACGCAGTATTTT | CASSGGAGDTQYF
18 | TRBJ2-3 | TRBV10-3 | TRBD2 | many | TGTGCCATCAGTGAGTCCGTACTAGCGGGTGCCTTTCGAGATACGCAGTATTTT | CAISESVLAGAFRDTQYF
14 | TRBJ2-7 | TRBV7-9 | - | once | TGTGCCAGCAGCTTGGACAGATACTCCTCCGAGCAGTACTTC | CASSLDRYSSEQYF
13 | TRBJ2-1 | TRBV20-1 | - | many | TGCAGTGCTTCTCAGACGTTCCACAATGAGCAGTTCTTC | CSASQTFHNEQFF
15 | TRBJ1-4 | TRBV5-1 | - | few | TGCGCCAGCAGGAAAGTGGGGCCCGACCGTGAAAAACTGTTTTTT | CASRKVGPDREKLFF
14 | TRBJ2-1 | TRBV20-1 | - | many | TGCAGTGCCGCCGGGTCCAAGAACTACAATGAGCAGTTCTTC | CSAAGSKNYNEQFF
15 | TRBJ1-2 | TRBV20-1 | - | - | TGCAGTGCTAGAAGGCAGCTAAGGGATAGCTATGGCTACACCTTC | CSARRQLRDSYGYTF
11 | TRBJ1-1 | TRBV12-3/TRBV12-4 | - | many | TGTGCCAGCGGTTTCGATGGTCTGGCTTTCTTT | CASGFDGLAFF
14 | TRBJ2-2 | TRBV18 | - | - | TGTGCCAGCTCACCCAGAGCAGACTCCGGGGAGCTGTTTTTT | CASSPRADSGELFF
14 | TRBJ2-5 | TRBV11-2 | - | many | TGTGCCAGCAGCTTAGCTCCGGGCGGAGAGACCCAGTACTTC | CASSLAPGGETQYF
14 | TRBJ2-1 | TRBV5-1 | TRBD2 | few | TGCGCCAGCAGCTTGGTCTCTAGCGGTAGTGAGCAGTTCTTC | CASSLVSSGSEQFF
15 | TRBJ2-1 | TRBV12-3/TRBV12-4 | - | - | TGTGCCAGCAGCGCCCGGGAAAAGCCCTACAATGAGCAGTTCTTC | CASSAREKPYNEQFF
12 | TRBJ1-2 | TRBV29-1 | TRBD1 | many | TGCAGCGTCGGACAGGGCGACTATGGCTACACCTTC | CSVGQGDYGYTF
13 | TRBJ2-3 | TRBV9 | - | many | TGTGCCAGCAGCGTAAACTCAGGGAATACGCAGTATTTT | CASSVNSGNTQYF
12 | TRBJ1-2 | TRBV6-1 | - | many | TGTGCCAGCAGTGAAGCAGGGACTGGCTACACCTTC | CASSEAGTGYTF
15 | TRBJ1-5 | TRBV20-1 | - | many | TGCAGTGCTAGAGAAGGGGGGTCCTCCGGTCAGCCCCAGCATTTT | CSAREGGSSGQPQHF
13 | TRBJ2-4 | TRBV12-3/TRBV12-4 | - | many | TGTGCCAGCACCTCGCCGGGACTAAACATTCAGTACTTC | CASTSPGLNIQYF
10 | TRBJ1-1 | TRBV29-1 | - | many | TGCAGCGGAATGAACACTGAAGCTTTCTTT | CSGMNTEAFF
15 | TRBJ2-6 | TRBV29-1 | TRBD1 | many | TGCAGCGCTGGACAGGGAAGGTTTGGGGCCAACGTCCTGACTTTC | CSAGQGRFGANVLTF
13 | TRBJ2-7 | TRBV28 | - | many | TGTGCCAGCAGTTTAAACAGAGCCTACGAGCAGTACTTC | CASSLNRAYEQYF
18 | TRBJ2-4 | TRBV4-2 | TRBD2 | - | TGTGCCAGCAGCCAAGTTCGGTGGCGGGAGGGAATCATTAACATTCAGTACTTC | CASSQVRWREGIINIQYF
16 | TRBJ2-1 | TRBV9 | TRBD2 | - | TGTGCCAGCAGCGGGAGCGGGAGGGCAACCTACAATGAGCAGTTCTTC | CASSGSGRATYNEQFF
14 | TRBJ1-2 | TRBV6-1 | - | many | TGTGCCAGCAGTCTCGGACAGACCAGGGGTGGCTACACCTTC | CASSLGQTRGGYTF
18 | TRBJ2-3 | TRBV18 | TRBD2 | - | TGTGCCAGCTCACCCGTGGCACTAGCGGGCTATAGCACAGATACGCAGTATTTT | CASSPVALAGYSTDTQYF
16 | TRBJ2-3 | TRBV20-1 | TRBD2 | - | TGCAGTGCTAGAGATGTTGTGGCGGGAGGGCGGGATACGCAGTATTTT | CSARDVVAGGRDTQYF
14 | TRBJ2-7 | TRBV10-3 | - | - | TGTGCCATCAGTGGAGCGGACGGCTCCTACGAGCAGTACTTC | CAISGADGSYEQYF
19 | TRBJ2-2 | TRBV7-2 | TRBD2 | few | TGTGCCAGCAGCTCCCCTTTGGGACTAGCGGGAGAAGGGGCCGGGGAGCTGTTTTTT | CASSSPLGLAGEGAGELFF
15 | TRBJ2-1 | TRBV20-1 | TRBD2 | many | TGCAGTGCTTACCCACTAGCGGGAAGGTACAATGAGCAGTTCTTC | CSAYPLAGRYNEQFF
16 | TRBJ2-1 | TRBV12-3/TRBV12-4 | TRBD2 | many | TGTGCCAGCAGTACATGGGGACTAGCGGGGAGGAATGAGCAGTTCTTC | CASSTWGLAGRNEQFF
16 | TRBJ2-3 | TRBV5-4 | TRBD2 | - | TGTGCCAGCAGCTTTTCGACTAGCGGGAGCTTTGATACGCAGTATTTT | CASSFSTSGSFDTQYF
11 | TRBJ2-1 | TRBV12-3/TRBV12-4 | - | many | TGTGCCAGCAGCCCGATAGGAGAGCAGTTCTTC | CASSPIGEQFF
14 | TRBJ2-1 | TRBV19 | - | - | TGTGCCAGTAGTATCAGTCTAATTAACAATGAGCAGTTCTTC | CASSISLINNEQFF
13 | TRBJ2-3 | TRBV20-1 | - | many | TGCAGTGCTAGAATGGAATACACAGATACGCAGTATTTT | CSARMEYTDTQYF
12 | TRBJ2-7 | TRBV20-1 | - | - | TGCAGTGCTAGAGAGGCGAAGGGCGAGCAGTACTTC | CSAREAKGEQYF
13 | TRBJ2-1 | TRBV6-1 | - | few | TGTGCCAGCAGTGTATTTGGGGCCAATGAGCAGTTCTTC | CASSVFGANEQFF
13 | TRBJ1-2 | TRBV6-2/TRBV6-3 | - | many | TGTGCCAGCAGTTACTCCCGACAGTATGGCTACACCTTC | CASSYSRQYGYTF
15 | TRBJ2-3 | TRBV2 | TRBD2 | many | TGTGCCAGCAGACGTACTAGCGGGAACACAGATACGCAGTATTTT | CASRRTSGNTDTQYF
15 | TRBJ2-1 | TRBV11-2 | - | - | TGCGCCAGCAGTCACCGGGGGACCTCCTACAATGAGCAGTTCTTC | CASSHRGTSYNEQFF
16 | TRBJ2-7 | TRBV20-1 | - | many | TGCAGTGCTAGGTCTGCAGGGCGGGTCCCATCCTACGAGCAGTACTTC | CSARSAGRVPSYEQYF
14 | TRBJ1-2 | TRBV6-1 | - | many | TGTGCCAGCAGGATATTTGGCCCTAACTATGGCTACACCTTC | CASRIFGPNYGYTF